The TCR beta chain described here comes from a study of blood T cell repertoires in COVID-19. Overall study context: Acute and convalescent COVID-19 specimens originated in the United States, Italy and Spain. PBMCs, B-cell-depleted T cells, or T cells were the source of the cDNA or gDNA that made up the material.

Only in-frame clones appear in the TCRdb table, and some are missing; sequencing was by immunoSEQ multiplex PCR. This sample has about 36,000 clones, with about three quarters found just once. Sequencing was carried out using peripheral blood. This TCR was sampled from a man aged 55 to 70 with active COVID-19.

The CDR3 sequence is CSASGAGQPQHF. The CDR3 region has the DNA TGCAGTGCTAGTGGGGCTGGGCAGCCCCAGCATTTT. The chain couples TRBV20-1 to TRBJ1-5; possibly TRBD1 for D (5 bases). Germline V lookup: CDR1 DFQATT, CDR2 SNEGSKA (reference sequence). The CDR3 consists of 12 residues. Trimming left V 3 bases short and J 7 bases short, with 10 bases between.